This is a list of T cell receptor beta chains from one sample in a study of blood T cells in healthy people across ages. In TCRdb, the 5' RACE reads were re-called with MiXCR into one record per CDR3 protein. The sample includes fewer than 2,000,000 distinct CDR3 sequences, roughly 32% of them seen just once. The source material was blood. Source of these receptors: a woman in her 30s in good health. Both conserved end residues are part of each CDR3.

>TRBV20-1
CSARDRQGKQGYTF
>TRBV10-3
CAISATSEVSKETQYF
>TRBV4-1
CASSQPGGSSGGIQTSTDTQYF
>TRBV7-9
CASSTGTPYEQYF
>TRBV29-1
CSVESRQGTNYGYTF
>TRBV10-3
CASQRGQDNQPQHF
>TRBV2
CASKGAGGEQFF
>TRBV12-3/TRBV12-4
CASSLATRTGELFF
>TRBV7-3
CASSLTRERNSPLHF
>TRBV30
CAWSVSGAMRTGELFF
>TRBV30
CAWRPDFTDTQYF
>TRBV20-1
CSARDAQPQHF
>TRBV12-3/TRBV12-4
CASSLSGDFTDTQYF
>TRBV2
CASSEVPSQGGETQYF
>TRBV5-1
CASSLGSATNEKLFF
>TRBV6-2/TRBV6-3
CASSWDSVGNNQPQHF
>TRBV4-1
CASSQPGQGSEQYF
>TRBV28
CASSFPSGSLAFQANEQYF
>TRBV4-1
CASSQDGRVSYNSPLHF
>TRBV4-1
CASSLQGEYGYTF
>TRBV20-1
CSASNPQVEEQYF
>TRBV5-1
CASSPELAGGYNEQFF
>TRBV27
CASSPERRGGTEAFF
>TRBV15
CATSSQDRAEEKLFF
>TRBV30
CAWSQATYEQYF
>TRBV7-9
CASSLSLMDTGTQYF
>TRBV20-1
CSAQWWADLYNEQFF
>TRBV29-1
CSVLWGGGSTDTQYF
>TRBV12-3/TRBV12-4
CASSLGQGAYQPQHF
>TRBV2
CASSDSARYEQYF
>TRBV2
CASSENTGGVTETQYF